One and the same sample provided the 30 T cell receptor beta chains below, sequenced in a study of prognosis after radiotherapy for stage I lung cancer (dated by TCRdb to the early 2020s). The sequencer was an Illumina HiSeq 3000. Two rounds of multiplex PCR were used to amplify the TCR beta CDR3 region from genomic DNA. The first PCR round used primers specific to each TRBV and TRBJ gene, and the primer sequences were filed in Chinese patent CN105087789A. TCRdb trimmed the raw reads at Q25, called clones with MiXCR and kept productive beta chains. When rows share a CDR3 protein, they turn into one entry using the most common DNA and genes. The sample table holds 20,000 or so distinct CDR3 sequences, of which around 40% were seen once. The biggest ten clones account for about 33% of the sample. The sample was PBMCs, taken before or after stereotactic body radiation therapy (not recorded which). All receptors come from a donor aged 50 or older with non-small cell lung cancer.

Ten or more counts support this clonotype. The CDR3 is CASSRDGGGYYEQYF. Here the CDR3 DNA reads TGTGCCAGCAGCCGCGACGGGGGGGGATACTACGAGCAGTACTTC. The chain uses TRBV9 and TRBJ2-7; 8 bases map to TRBD2. Losses at the gene ends were 4 bases for V and 3 bases for J; bases not matched to a gene: 9. CDR1 and CDR2 (germline): SGDLS, YYNGEE. The CDR3 spans 15 residues.

This clonotype occurred many times. This chain uses TRBV24-1 with TRBJ1-1; D possibly corresponds to TRBD1 (5 bases). CDR1 and CDR2 (germline): KGHDR, SFDVKD. The CDR3 totals 14 residues. V lost 5 bases and J 4 bases, leaving 13 bases between the germline ends. CDR3 bases: TGTGCCACCAGTGGGGGGGGGGTAGCCACTGAAGCTTTCTTT. It translates to CATSGGGVATEAFF.

To note about this clonotype: This may be a read error, as it is one base from a much larger clone. The gene calls are TRBV20-1 and TRBJ2-3; the D is unclear. CDR1 and CDR2 from the germline V gene are DFQATT and SNEGSKA (reference sequence). The CDR3 length is 11 residues. With 6 bases removed from V and 9 bases from J, the gap between germline ends came to 13 bases. CDR3 residues: CSAAKGGTQYF. CDR3 DNA sequence: TGCAGTGCCGCCAAGGGCGGAACGCAGTATTTT.

Note on this clonotype: This probably arose from a read error, given a far larger clone one base away. The chain combines TRBV6-8 with TRBJ2-7, with no clear D. Germline CDR1 reads MNHGY; CDR2 reads SAAAGT. The CDR3 loop spans 13 amino acids. The CDR3 bases are TGTTCCAGCAGCCTCCCGGGTCGCCACGAGCAGTACTTC. Translated, it gives CSSSLPGRHEQYF.

On this clonotype itself: A far larger clone differs by one base, so this is likely a read error. The V gene is TRBV6-8, the J gene TRBJ2-1; 8 bases fit TRBD2. CDR1 is MNHGY, CDR2 SAAAGT, per germline. This CDR3 region has 15 residues. CDR3 bases: TGTGACAGCAGTTATACTAGCGGCAACTACAATGAGCAGTTCTTC. Translation gives CDSSYTSGNYNEQFF.

In its sample, this clonotype was seen a few times. This rearrangement joins TRBV19 to TRBJ2-7, with 10 bases identical to TRBD2. CDR3 length: 14 residues. Germline trimming cut 7 bases from V and 2 bases from J; bases unmatched to any gene: 5. The germline gives CDR1 LNHDA, CDR2 SQIVND (reference sequence). CDR3 DNA: TGTGCCAGTAATGAAGCGGGAGGGCCCTACGAGCAGTACTTC. As protein: CASNEAGGPYEQYF.

Note on this clonotype: Relative to the germline gene, one junction end is altered; a read error may explain this. The J gene is TRBJ2-7, the V gene TRBV12-3 or TRBV12-4; a weak D match, TRBD2 (7 bases). The CDR3 runs to 16 residues. CDR3 in amino acids: CASRSGGRVGAHDQYF. The CDR3 DNA reads TGTGCCAGCAGGTCGGGGGGCCGCGTGGGGGCCCACGATCAGTACTTC.

This chain connects TRBV28 to TRBJ1-6; the D gene is possibly TRBD1 (5 bases). Germline V gene lookup returns CDR1 MDHEN and CDR2 SYDVKM. Trimming pared 8 bases from V and 7 bases from J, leaving 18 bases between. The CDR3 is 15 amino acids. CDR3 protein: CASGGRGFRNSPLHF. The DNA of the CDR3 is TGTGCCAGCGGAGGACGGGGGTTTAGAAATTCACCCCTCCACTTT. The variable domain in full, with the rest retrieved from reference TRBV28 and TRBJ1-6, is DVKVTQSSRYLVKRTGEKVFLECVQDMDHENMFWYRQDPGLGLRLIYFSYDVKMKEKGDIPEGYSVSREKKERFSLILESASTNQTSMYLCASGGRGFRNSPLHFGNGTRLTVT.

This clonotype ranks as medium-sized. This chain connects TRBV6-1 to TRBJ1-5; maybe TRBD1 (5 bases). The V end was cut by 5 bases, the J end by 1 base, with 15 bases between. CDR1 is MNHNS, CDR2 SASEGT, per germline. The CDR3 length is 16 residues. The CDR3 is CASSSHPGQSNQPQHF. The CDR3 bases are TGTGCCAGCAGTTCTCATCCGGGGCAGAGCAATCAGCCCCAGCATTTT.

This clonotype was observed once. The chain recombines TRBV7-2 with TRBJ2-3, with a weak D call TRBD2 (5 bases). Germline V gene lookup returns CDR1 SGHTA and CDR2 FQGNSA. The CDR3 loop spans 15 amino acids. V was trimmed by 4 bases and J by 8 bases, leaving 19 bases between them. As DNA, the CDR3 is TGTGCCAGCAGCTCCCAGCCCAATAGCGAGGGTACGCAGTATTTT. Protein sequence: CASSSQPNSEGTQYF. The variable domain in full, completed from reference TRBV7-2 and TRBJ2-3, reads GAGVSQSPSNKVTEKGKDVELRCDPISGHTALYWYRQSLGQGLEFLIYFQGNSAPDKSGLPSDRFSAERTGGSVSTLTIQRTQQEDSAVYLCASSSQPNSEGTQYFGPGTRLTVL.

The genes are TRBV5-4 and TRBJ2-7, with 8 bases aligning to TRBD1. The CDR3 totals 15 residues. Germline CDR1 is SGHNT and CDR2 is YYREEE (reference sequence). V lost 0 bases, J lost 3 bases, and 5 bases stayed unmatched. CDR3 sequence: CASSLAWTGSYEQYF. For the CDR3, the DNA is TGTGCCAGCAGCTTGGCCTGGACAGGGAGCTACGAGCAGTACTTC.

At least ten counts were recorded for this clonotype. The gene calls are TRBV9 and TRBJ1-3; D is uncertain. The CDR3 extends over 17 amino acids. Trimming took off 0 bases at V and 0 bases at J, with 13 bases between the two ends. Germline loops: CDR1 SGDLS, CDR2 YYNGEE. The CDR3 sequence is CASSVAPTGSSGNTIYF. The CDR3 DNA sequence: TGTGCCAGCAGCGTAGCCCCCACGGGGAGCTCTGGAAACACCATATATTTT.

The sample holds many counts of this clonotype. The rearrangement joins TRBV4-3 to TRBJ2-5; D possibly corresponds to TRBD1 (6 bases). Germline V gene lookup returns CDR1 LGHNA and CDR2 YSLEER. This CDR3 contains 14 residues. The germline V and J ends were trimmed by 0 bases and 4 bases, with 9 bases remaining between them. CDR3: CASSQDPGVETQYF. For the CDR3, the DNA is TGCGCCAGCAGCCAAGATCCAGGGGTAGAGACCCAGTACTTC.

As concerns this clonotype: A read error may be the cause here, since a much bigger clone is one base away. The V and J genes are TRBV6-2 or TRBV6-3 and TRBJ2-3, with D hard to call. Germline V lookup: CDR1 MNHEY, CDR2 SVGEGT. V was cut by 2 bases and J by 5 bases, with 17 bases left in between. This CDR3 is built from 16 residues. The CDR3 region has the DNA TGTGCCAGCAGTTACGGTTTAGACATGAGGATAGATACGCAGTATTTT. Amino acids: CASSYGLDMRIDTQYF.

This clonotype was picked up many times. The chain combines TRBV9 with TRBJ2-5; the D is unclear. V gave up 0 bases and J gave up 4 bases, with 13 bases separating them. The germline CDR1 and CDR2 sequences are SGDLS and YYNGEE. The CDR3 spans 15 residues. The CDR3 nucleotides are TGTGCCAGCAGCGTAGATCCAAACACAAGAGAGACCCAGTACTTC. This gives the protein CASSVDPNTRETQYF. The whole variable domain, filled in from reference TRBV9 and TRBJ2-5, reads DSGVTQTPKHLITATGQRVTLRCSPRSGDLSVYWYQQSLDQGLQFLIQYYNGEERAKGNILERFSAQQFPDLHSELNLSSLELGDSALYFCASSVDPNTRETQYFGPGTRLLVL.

The V call is TRBV7-8, the J call TRBJ1-4; D is unresolved. CDR1 is SGHVS and CDR2 is FQNEAQ in the germline V gene. V lost 0 bases, J lost 10 bases, and 15 bases lay in between. This CDR3 comprises 15 residues. CDR3 protein: CASSLAGGLLGKLFF. The DNA of the CDR3 is TGTGCCAGCAGCTTAGCGGGCGGTTTATTAGGAAAACTGTTTTTT.

In its sample, this clonotype was seen many times. The CDR3 loop is CASSVLSGQGQETQYF. CDR3 coding DNA: TGTGCCAGCAGCGTTCTTTCCGGACAGGGGCAGGAGACCCAGTACTTC. The chain is built from TRBV9 and TRBJ2-5; TRBD1 matches at 9 bases. Germline lookup yields CDR1 SGDLS and CDR2 YYNGEE. The CDR3 spans 16 residues. V lost 2 bases, J lost 5 bases, and 10 bases stayed unmatched. The complete variable domain, with remaining parts taken from reference TRBV9 and TRBJ2-5, reads DSGVTQTPKHLITATGQRVTLRCSPRSGDLSVYWYQQSLDQGLQFLIQYYNGEERAKGNILERFSAQQFPDLHSELNLSSLELGDSALYFCASSVLSGQGQETQYFGPGTRLLVL.

Regarding this clonotype: Only one base separates this from a far larger clonotype, so it likely reflects a read error. This rearrangement joins TRBV6-1 to TRBJ2-3; D unresolved. The CDR3 spans 12 residues. With 5 bases removed from V and 5 bases from J, the gap between germline ends came to 8 bases. Germline CDR1 is MNHNS and CDR2 is SASEGT. CDR3 DNA sequence: TGTGCCAGCAGTTCCCGTGTAGATACGCAGTATTTT. This codes for CASSSRVDTQYF.

A note on this clonotype: Being one base from a much bigger clone, this may be a read error. The chain links TRBV5-4 to TRBJ2-1, with 14 bases aligning to TRBD2. This CDR3 region has 16 residues. Germline V gene lookup returns CDR1 SGHNT and CDR2 YYREEE (reference sequence). Unmatched junction bases numbered 6, after V lost 3 bases and J lost 7 bases. CDR3 in amino acids: CASSSLTSGRGNEQFF. For the CDR3, the DNA is TGTGCCAGCAGCTCCCTGACTAGCGGGAGGGGAAATGAGCAGTTCTTC.

The chain couples TRBV28 to TRBJ2-7; D ambiguous. This CDR3 contains 15 residues. Germline V gene sequence: CDR1 MDHEN, CDR2 SYDVKM. Between the trimmed V and J ends, which lost 5 bases and 2 bases, there was a span of 16 bases. The chain's CDR3 is CASSRRFGRAYEQYF. DNA for the CDR3: TGTGCCAGCAGTCGAAGGTTTGGGCGAGCCTACGAGCAGTACTTC. The whole variable domain, filled in from reference TRBV28 and TRBJ2-7, reads DVKVTQSSRYLVKRTGEKVFLECVQDMDHENMFWYRQDPGLGLRLIYFSYDVKMKEKGDIPEGYSVSREKKERFSLILESASTNQTSMYLCASSRRFGRAYEQYFGPGTRLTVT.

This clonotype is medium-sized by share. This chain uses TRBV12-3 or TRBV12-4 with TRBJ2-7; weak D call: TRBD1 (6 bases). With 5 bases removed from V and 6 bases from J, the gap between germline ends came to 14 bases. The CDR3 length is 13 residues. CDR3 DNA: TGTGCCAGCAGTCCGGACAGACTTGGCGAGCAGTACTTC. Encoded protein: CASSPDRLGEQYF.

The table lists this clonotype with many counts. The V call is TRBV3-1, the J call TRBJ1-1; D is uncertain. CDR3 size: 13 residues. Trimming stripped 1 base from V and 5 bases from J, with 8 bases between. Germline V lookup: CDR1 LGHDT, CDR2 YNNKEL (reference sequence). In nucleotides, the CDR3 is TGTGCCAGCAGCCAAGCCCTGATAACTGAAGCTTTCTTT. Its protein is CASSQALITEAFF.

This clonotype appeared many times. V usage is TRBV6-1 and J usage is TRBJ1-2, with 10 bases fitting TRBD1. Losses at the gene ends were 6 bases for V and 4 bases for J; bases not matched to a gene: 14. The CDR3 sequence is 17 residues long. CDR1 is MNHNS, CDR2 SASEGT, per germline. The chain's CDR3 is CASSHRDRGSVFYGYTF. CDR3 coding DNA: TGTGCCAGCAGCCACCGGGACAGGGGTTCTGTTTTCTATGGCTACACCTTC.

This clonotype has just a few counts. A much larger clone sits a single nucleotide away, making a read error possible. This rearrangement joins TRBV24-1 to TRBJ2-5, with D possibly TRBD1 on 5 matching bases. CDR3 length: 14 amino acids. V shed 10 bases and J shed 5 bases, with 19 bases lying between them. Germline assignment: CDR1 KGHDR and CDR2 SFDVKD. In DNA form, the CDR3 reads TGTGCCACGAGCCTGGGGCAGGACCGGGAGACCCAGTACTTC. Its protein product is CATSLGQDRETQYF.

To note about this clonotype: The junction and the germline gene differ at one end; a read error may be behind it. The chain combines TRBV15 with TRBJ1-2; the D is unclear. The CDR3 runs 12 residues. Germline V CDR1 and CDR2: LNHNV, YYDKDF (reference sequence). The CDR3 loop is CDTNRDGYGYTF. CDR3 DNA: TGTGACACCAACAGAGACGGCTATGGCTACACCTTC.

The table lists this clonotype with many counts. V gene TRBV3-1 combines with J gene TRBJ2-5, with a tentative D call TRBD2 (5 bases). The CDR3 length is 14 residues. Germline V gene sequence: CDR1 LGHDT, CDR2 YNNKEL (reference sequence). Trimming left V 4 bases short and J 7 bases short, with 16 bases between. This chain's CDR3 is CASSRLPSLGTQYF. The CDR3 DNA reads as TGTGCCAGCAGCCGACTACCCTCACTGGGGACCCAGTACTTC.

This clonotype was observed many times. The chain combines TRBV2 with TRBJ2-1; either TRBD1 or TRBD2 may supply D (5 bases each). The germline CDR1 and CDR2 sequences are SNHLY and FYNNEI. This CDR3 contains 15 residues. The V end was cut by 4 bases, the J end by 7 bases, with 17 bases between. CDR3 residues: CASSAHGTLINEQFF. CDR3 sequence (DNA): TGTGCCAGCAGTGCTCACGGGACCCTTATAAATGAGCAGTTCTTC.

The chain joins TRBV11-3 to TRBJ2-7; the D is unclear. The CDR3 has 13 residues. The germline V gene has CDR1 SGHNT and CDR2 YENEEA. The V end was cut by 3 bases, the J end by 0 bases, with 6 bases between. DNA of the CDR3: TGTGCCAGCAGCTTTGCTAGCTCCTACGAGCAGTACTTC. Its translation: CASSFASSYEQYF.

Turning to this clonotype: This could be a read error, since a much larger clone is one nucleotide away. V usage is TRBV4-1 and J usage is TRBJ2-1, with TRBD1 identical over 9 bases. Losses at the gene ends were 4 bases for V and 5 bases for J; bases not matched to a gene: 6. This CDR3 has 15 residues. Germline CDR1 MGHRA, CDR2 YSYEKL. The CDR3 region has the DNA TGCGCCAGCAGCCTTATTGGGACAGGGAACAATGAGCAGTTCTTC. It specifies CASSLIGTGNNEQFF.

A note on this clonotype: A read error is likely here: a far larger clone is one base away. The rearrangement joins TRBV6-4 to TRBJ2-1; D is ambiguous. V lost 7 bases to trimming and J lost 2 bases, with 15 bases between them. The CDR3 consists of 15 residues. Germline CDR1 is MRHNA and CDR2 is SNTAGT. CDR3 residues: CASTAPGVAYNEQFF. The CDR3 coding sequence is TGTGCCAGCACTGCACCTGGTGTGGCCTACAATGAGCAGTTCTTC.